The subject of this entry is one T cell receptor (beta chain). The antigen remains unidentified. This sample stems from a study of T-cell reconstitution after alpha-beta-depleted transplantation in children. Unique molecular identifiers were used to barcode this TCRbeta library. A single record per CDR3 protein comes from TCRdb applying MiXCR to the PCR reads. The sample holds nearly 350,000 distinct CDR3 sequences, roughly 15% seen once. Study results and caveats: Among T cells one year after transplant, newly produced cells accounted for most counts and diversity.

The CDR3 loop spans 14 amino acids. Trimming removed 6 bases from V and 6 bases from J; junction bases left unmatched: 6. Germline V gene sequence: CDR1 SGHVS, CDR2 FQNEAQ. The clonotype was recovered from a male patient under 10 years old who had a stem cell transplant for acute lymphoblastic leukemia, so the T cells may come from the graft donor. The sample consisted of PBMCs, mostly from graft donor cells, taken 360 days after TCRalphabeta/CD19-depleted stem cell transplant. J is TRBJ2-7 and V is TRBV7-8; 12 bases map to TRBD1. The CDR3 bases are TGTGCCAGCAGGCCCCGGGACAGGGGGCCCGAGCAGTACTTC. This codes for CASRPRDRGPEQYF.